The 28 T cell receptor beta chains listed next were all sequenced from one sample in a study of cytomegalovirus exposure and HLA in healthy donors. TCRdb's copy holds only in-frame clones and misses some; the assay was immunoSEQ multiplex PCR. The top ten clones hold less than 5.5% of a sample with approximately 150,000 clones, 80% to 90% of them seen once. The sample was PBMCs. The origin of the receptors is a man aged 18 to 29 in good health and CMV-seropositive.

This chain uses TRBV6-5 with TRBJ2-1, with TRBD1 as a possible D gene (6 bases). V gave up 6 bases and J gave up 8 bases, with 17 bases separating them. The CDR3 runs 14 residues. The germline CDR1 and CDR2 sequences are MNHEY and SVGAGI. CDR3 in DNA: TGTGCCAGCAGGACCGGGGCCTACAGGGATGAGCAGTTCTTC. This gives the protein CASRTGAYRDEQFF.

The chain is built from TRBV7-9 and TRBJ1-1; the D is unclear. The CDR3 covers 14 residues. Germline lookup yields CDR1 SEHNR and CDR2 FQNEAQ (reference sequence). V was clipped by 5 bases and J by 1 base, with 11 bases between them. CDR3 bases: TGTGCCAGCAGCCCCCGACTCGAGAACACTGAAGCTTTCTTT. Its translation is CASSPRLENTEAFF. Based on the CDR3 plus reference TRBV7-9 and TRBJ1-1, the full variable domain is DTGVSQNPRHKITKRGQNVTFRCDPISEHNRLYWYRQTLGQGPEFLTYFQNEAQLEKSRLLSDRFSAERPKGSFSTLEIQRTEQGDSAMYLCASSPRLENTEAFFGQGTRLTVV.

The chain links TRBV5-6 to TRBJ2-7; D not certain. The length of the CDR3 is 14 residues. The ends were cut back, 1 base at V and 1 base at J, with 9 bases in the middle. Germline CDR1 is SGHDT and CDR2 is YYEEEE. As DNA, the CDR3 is TGTGCCAGCAGCTTGAGACTGCGGTCCTACGAGCAGTACTTC. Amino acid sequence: CASSLRLRSYEQYF.

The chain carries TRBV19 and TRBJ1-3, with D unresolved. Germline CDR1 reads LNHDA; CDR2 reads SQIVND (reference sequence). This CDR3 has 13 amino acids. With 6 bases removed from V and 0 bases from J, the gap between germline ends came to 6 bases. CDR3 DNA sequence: TGTGCCAGTAGAGTGAGCTCTGGAAACACCATATATTTT. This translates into CASRVSSGNTIYF.

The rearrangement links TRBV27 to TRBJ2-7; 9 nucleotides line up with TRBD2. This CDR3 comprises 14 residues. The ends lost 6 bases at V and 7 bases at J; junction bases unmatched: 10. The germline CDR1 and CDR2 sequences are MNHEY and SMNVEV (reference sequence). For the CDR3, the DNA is TGTGCCAGCAGGACCGCGGGGGGGCAAAGGGAGCAGTACTTC. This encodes CASRTAGGQREQYF.

The DNA of the CDR3 is TGTGCCAGCAGTTTTACTTGGGGGGTATCAGGGGAGCAGTACTTC. Amino acid sequence: CASSFTWGVSGEQYF. This chain uses TRBV28 with TRBJ2-7; a weak D match, TRBD2 (6 bases). Trimming removed 3 bases at V and 7 bases at J, with 19 bases between. Germline V lookup: CDR1 MDHEN, CDR2 SYDVKM. This CDR3 comprises 15 residues. Supplemented by reference TRBV28 and TRBJ2-7, the full variable domain reads DVKVTQSSRYLVKRTGEKVFLECVQDMDHENMFWYRQDPGLGLRLIYFSYDVKMKEKGDIPEGYSVSREKKERFSLILESASTNQTSMYLCASSFTWGVSGEQYFGPGTRLTVT.

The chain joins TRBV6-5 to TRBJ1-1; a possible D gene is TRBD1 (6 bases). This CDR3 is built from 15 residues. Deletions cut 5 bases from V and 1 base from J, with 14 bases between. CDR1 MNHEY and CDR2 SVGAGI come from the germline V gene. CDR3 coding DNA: TGTGCCAGCAGTGTCGACAGGTGGGGGAACACTGAAGCTTTCTTT. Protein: CASSVDRWGNTEAFF.

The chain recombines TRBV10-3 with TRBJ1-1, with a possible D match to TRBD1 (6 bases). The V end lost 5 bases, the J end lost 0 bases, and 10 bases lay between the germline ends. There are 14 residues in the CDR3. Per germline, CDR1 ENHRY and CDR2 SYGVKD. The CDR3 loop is CAISRQEMNTEAFF. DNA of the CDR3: TGTGCCATCAGTAGACAGGAGATGAACACTGAAGCTTTCTTT.

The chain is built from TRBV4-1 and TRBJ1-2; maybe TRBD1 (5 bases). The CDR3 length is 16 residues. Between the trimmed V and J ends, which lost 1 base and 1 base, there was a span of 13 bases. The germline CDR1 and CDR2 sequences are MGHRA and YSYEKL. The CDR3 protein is CASSQGDFQDNYGYTF. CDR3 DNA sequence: TGCGCCAGCAGCCAAGGGGACTTCCAGGATAACTATGGCTACACCTTC.

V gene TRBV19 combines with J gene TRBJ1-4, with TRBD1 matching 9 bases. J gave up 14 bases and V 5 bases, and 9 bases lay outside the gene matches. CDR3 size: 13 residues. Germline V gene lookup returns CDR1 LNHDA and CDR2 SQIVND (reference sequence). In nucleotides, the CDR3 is TGTGCCAGTAGTGTGACAGGGACAGGGAGGCTGTTTTTT. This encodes CASSVTGTGRLFF.

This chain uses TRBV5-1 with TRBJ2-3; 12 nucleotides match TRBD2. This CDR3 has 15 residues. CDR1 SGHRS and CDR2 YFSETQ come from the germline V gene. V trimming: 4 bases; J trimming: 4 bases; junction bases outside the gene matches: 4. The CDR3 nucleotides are TGCGCCAGCAGCCCGACTAGCGGGAGATCAGATACGCAGTATTTT. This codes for CASSPTSGRSDTQYF.

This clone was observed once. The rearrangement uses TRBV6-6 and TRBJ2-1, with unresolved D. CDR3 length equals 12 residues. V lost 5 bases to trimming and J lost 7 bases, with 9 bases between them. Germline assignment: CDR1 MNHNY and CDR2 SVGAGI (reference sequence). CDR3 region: CASSHPKNEQFF. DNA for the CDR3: TGTGCCAGCAGTCATCCTAAGAATGAGCAGTTCTTC.

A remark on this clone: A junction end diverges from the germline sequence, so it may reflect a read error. This CDR3 is CASSVDDGGNTKAFF. The DNA for the CDR3 is TGTGCCAGCAGCGTAGACGACGGAGGGAACACTAAAGCTTTCTTT. V usage is TRBV9 and J usage is TRBJ1-1; D remains unclear. Looked up from germline, CDR1 is SGDLS and CDR2 is YYNGEE. This CDR3 has 15 residues.

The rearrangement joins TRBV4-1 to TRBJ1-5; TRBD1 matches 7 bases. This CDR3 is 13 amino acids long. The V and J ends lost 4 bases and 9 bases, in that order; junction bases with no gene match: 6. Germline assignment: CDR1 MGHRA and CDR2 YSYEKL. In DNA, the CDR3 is TGCGCCAGCAGCCGGACAGGTCAAGGGCCCCAGCATTTT. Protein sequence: CASSRTGQGPQHF.

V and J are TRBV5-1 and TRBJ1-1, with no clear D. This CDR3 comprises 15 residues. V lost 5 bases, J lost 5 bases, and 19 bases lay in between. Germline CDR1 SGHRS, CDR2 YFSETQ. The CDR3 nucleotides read TGCGCCAGCAGACTAGATTTCGCTAGCCGGACTGAAGCTTTCTTT. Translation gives CASRLDFASRTEAFF.

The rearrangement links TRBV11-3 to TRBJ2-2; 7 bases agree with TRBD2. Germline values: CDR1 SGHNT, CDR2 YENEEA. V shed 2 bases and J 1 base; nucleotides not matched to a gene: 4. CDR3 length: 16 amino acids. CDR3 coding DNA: TGTGCCAGCAGCTTAAGGTCTAGCGGGAACACCGGGGAGCTGTTTTTT. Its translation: CASSLRSSGNTGELFF.

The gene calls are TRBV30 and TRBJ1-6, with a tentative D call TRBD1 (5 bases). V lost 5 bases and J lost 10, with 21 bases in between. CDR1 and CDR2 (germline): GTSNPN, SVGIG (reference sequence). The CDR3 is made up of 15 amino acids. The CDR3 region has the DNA TGTGCCTGGGCCGATCCCAGGGATTGGGGCTCACCCCTCCACTTT. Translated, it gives CAWADPRDWGSPLHF.

The CDR3 sequence is CASSLAGTGGETQYF. The CDR3 region has the DNA TGCGCCAGCAGCTTGGCGGGGACAGGTGGGGAGACCCAGTACTTC. The gene calls are TRBV5-1 and TRBJ2-5, with 8 bases lining up with TRBD1. The CDR3 is 15 residues long. The junction had 6 bases not matched to a gene; V was cut back by 0 bases and J by 5 bases. CDR1 SGHRS and CDR2 YFSETQ come from the germline V gene.

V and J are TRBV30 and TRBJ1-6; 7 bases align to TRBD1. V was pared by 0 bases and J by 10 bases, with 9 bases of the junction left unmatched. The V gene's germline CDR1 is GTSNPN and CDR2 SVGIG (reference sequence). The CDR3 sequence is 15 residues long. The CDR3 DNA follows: TGTGCCTGGAGTGTACCCCCGGACAGGCTGTCACCCCTCCACTTT. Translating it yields CAWSVPPDRLSPLHF.

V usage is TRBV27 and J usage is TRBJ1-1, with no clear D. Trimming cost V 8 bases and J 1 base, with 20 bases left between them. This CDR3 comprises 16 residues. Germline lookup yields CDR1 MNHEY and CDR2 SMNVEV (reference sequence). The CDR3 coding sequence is TGTGCCAGCTCCGACGGGAGCCCTTGGACGAACACTGAAGCTTTCTTT. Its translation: CASSDGSPWTNTEAFF.

CDR3 in DNA: TGTGCCAGCAGCGTGGGGCCGGTATTGGATTCACCCCTCCACTTT. Translated: CASSVGPVLDSPLHF. The rearrangement joins TRBV9 to TRBJ1-6, with D perhaps TRBD1 (5 bases). V was clipped by 2 bases and J by 8 bases, with 14 bases between them. The CDR3 has 15 residues. Germline assignment: CDR1 SGDLS and CDR2 YYNGEE.

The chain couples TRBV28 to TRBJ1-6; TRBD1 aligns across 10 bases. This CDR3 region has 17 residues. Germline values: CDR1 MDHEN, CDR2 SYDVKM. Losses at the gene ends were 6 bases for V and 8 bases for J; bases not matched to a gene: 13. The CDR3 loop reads CASSSGQGGQIYSPLHF. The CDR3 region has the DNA TGTGCCAGCAGCTCCGGACAGGGGGGACAAATCTATTCACCCCTCCACTTT.

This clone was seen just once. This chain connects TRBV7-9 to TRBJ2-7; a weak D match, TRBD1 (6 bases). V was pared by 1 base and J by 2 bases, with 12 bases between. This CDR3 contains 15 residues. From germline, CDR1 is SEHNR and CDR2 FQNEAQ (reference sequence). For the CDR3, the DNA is TGTGCCAGCAGCTTAGTAACGGGGACACCCTACGAGCAGTACTTC. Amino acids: CASSLVTGTPYEQYF.

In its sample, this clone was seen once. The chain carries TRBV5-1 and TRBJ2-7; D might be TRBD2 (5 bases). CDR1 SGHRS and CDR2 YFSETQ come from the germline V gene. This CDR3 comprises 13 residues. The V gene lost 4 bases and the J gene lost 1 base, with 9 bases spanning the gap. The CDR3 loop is CASSGLASYEQYF. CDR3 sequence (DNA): TGCGCCAGCAGCGGACTGGCGTCCTACGAGCAGTACTTC.

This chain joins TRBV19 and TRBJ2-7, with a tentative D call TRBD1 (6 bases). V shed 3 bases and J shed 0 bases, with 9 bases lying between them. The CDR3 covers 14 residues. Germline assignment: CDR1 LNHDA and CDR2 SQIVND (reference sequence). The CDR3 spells CASSIRDNSYEQYF. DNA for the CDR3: TGTGCCAGTAGTATTCGGGACAACTCCTACGAGCAGTACTTC.

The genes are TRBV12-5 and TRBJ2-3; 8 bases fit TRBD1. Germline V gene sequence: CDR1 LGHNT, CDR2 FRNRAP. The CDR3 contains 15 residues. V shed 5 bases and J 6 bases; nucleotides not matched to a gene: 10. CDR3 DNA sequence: TGTGCTAGTGGTACCGGACAGGGAATGAGGGATACGCAGTATTTT. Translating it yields CASGTGQGMRDTQYF. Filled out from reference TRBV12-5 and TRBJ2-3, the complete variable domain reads DARVTQTPRHKVTEMGQEVTMRCQPILGHNTVFWYRQTMMQGLELLAYFRNRAPLDDSGMPKDRFSAEMPDATLATLKIQPSEPRDSAVYFCASGTGQGMRDTQYFGPGTRLTVL.

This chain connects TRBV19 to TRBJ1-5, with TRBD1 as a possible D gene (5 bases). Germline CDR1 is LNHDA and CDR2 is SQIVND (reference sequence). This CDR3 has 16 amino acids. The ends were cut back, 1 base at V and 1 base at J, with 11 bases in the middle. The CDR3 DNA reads TGTGCCAGTAGTATAGTGGGGGGATTCAGCAATCAGCCCCAGCATTTT. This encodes CASSIVGGFSNQPQHF.

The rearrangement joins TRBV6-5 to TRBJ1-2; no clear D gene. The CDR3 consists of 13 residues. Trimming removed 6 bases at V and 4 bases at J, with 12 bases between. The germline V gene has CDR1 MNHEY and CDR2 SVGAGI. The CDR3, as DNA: TGTGCCAGCAGCTCCGAACAGCTCTATGGCTACACCTTC. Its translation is CASSSEQLYGYTF.